This T cell receptor (beta chain) was documented in a study of T-cell memory formation after mild COVID-19. V lost 2 bases, J lost 6 bases, and 11 bases lay in between. The CDR3 length is 13 residues. From germline, CDR1 is MNHNS and CDR2 SASEGT. Each CDR3 protein gets one entry after TCRdb re-called the 5' RACE reads with MiXCR. The sample records 150,000 to 200,000 distinct CDR3 sequences, 15% to 20% being singletons. Findings and caveats of the study: Pre-infection memory held some responding clones, suggesting pre-existing cross-reactive T cells responded.

Worth noting for this clonotype: Its antigen is undetermined.

Specimen: PBMCs or a T cell subset sorted from them (not recorded which). This sequence was found in an adult woman who had mild COVID-19 (a few samples of this study predate the infection). Cell type and time point are not known. V gene TRBV6-1 combines with J gene TRBJ2-7; D is perhaps TRBD2 (5 bases). The CDR3 DNA is TGTGCCAGCAGTGAAATGAGGGTGCGCGAGCAGTACTTC. Translated: CASSEMRVREQYF.